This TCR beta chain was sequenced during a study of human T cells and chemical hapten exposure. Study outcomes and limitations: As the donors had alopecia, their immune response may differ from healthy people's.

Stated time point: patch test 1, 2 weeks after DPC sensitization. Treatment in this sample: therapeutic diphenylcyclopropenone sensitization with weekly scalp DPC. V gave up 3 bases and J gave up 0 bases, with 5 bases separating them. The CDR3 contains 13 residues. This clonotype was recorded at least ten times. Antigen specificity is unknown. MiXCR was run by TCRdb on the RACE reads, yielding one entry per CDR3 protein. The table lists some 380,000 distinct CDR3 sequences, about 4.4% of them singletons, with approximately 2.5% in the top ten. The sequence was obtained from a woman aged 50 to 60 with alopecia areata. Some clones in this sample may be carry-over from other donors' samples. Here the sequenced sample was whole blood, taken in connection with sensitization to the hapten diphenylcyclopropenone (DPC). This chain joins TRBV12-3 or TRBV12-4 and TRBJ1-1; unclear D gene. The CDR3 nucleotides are TGTGCCAGCAGTTTTGGCTTGAACACTGAAGCTTTCTTT. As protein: CASSFGLNTEAFF.